This T cell receptor beta chain is from a study of OX40 agonist ivuxolimab in advanced cancers. Sampled blood was obtained at baseline, cycle 4 day 1, and cycle 7 day 1. Assay: immunoSEQ multiplex PCR; the TCRdb copy retains only in-frame clones and omits some. The sample records over 75,000 clones, approximately 91% being singletons. The V segment lost 5 bases and the J segment 4 bases; nucleotides outside the gene matches: 19. Germline CDR1 reads LNHDA; CDR2 reads SQIVND (reference sequence). The CDR3 length is 19 residues. The chain joins TRBV19 to TRBJ2-5; 10 bases match TRBD1. The starting material was CD4+ or CD8+ T cells sorted from blood, obtained in a trial of the OX40 agonist ivuxolimab. The origin of this receptor is an adult with an advanced solid tumor such as melanoma, head and neck, liver or kidney cancer. The CDR3 nucleotides are TGTGCCAGTAGTGTGAGACAGGGGGCGCCCACCTTAACAACAGAGACCCAGTACTTC. This translates into CASSVRQGAPTLTTETQYF.